The 2 T cell receptor beta chains in this list originate from one sample, sequenced in a study of T cells in Graves' hyperthyroidism and ophthalmopathy (dated by TCRdb to between 2018 and 2021). The protocol used for the library was multiplex PCR. The instrument was an Illumina HiSeq 2000. The TCR beta CDR3 regions were amplified from RNA transcripts. The TCR CDR3 was subjected to a first round of RT-PCR using the HTBI primer set and the Qiagen OneStep RT-PCR kit. TCRdb applied fastp at Q25 and MiXCR to the public reads, then kept only in-frame beta chains. For every CDR3 protein sequence, its rows merge into one entry that carries the most common genes and DNA. The sample table holds hundreds of thousands of distinct CDR3 sequences, of which around 42% were seen once. Approximately 8.2% of the sample belongs to the ten largest clones. Sample: peripheral blood or thyroid tissue (not recorded which). All receptors come from a woman in her late teens or twenties with Graves' hyperthyroidism. Donor details come from another sample of the same person, matched by shared clones.

V usage is TRBV29-1 and J usage is TRBJ2-5; D is tentatively TRBD1 or TRBD2 (5 bases each). Germline assignment: CDR1 SQVTM and CDR2 ANQGSEA. The ends were cut back, 2 bases at V and 4 bases at J, with 8 bases in the middle. The CDR3 is 12 residues long. The CDR3 region has the DNA TGCAGCGTTGAAAGGGGAGTAGAGACCCAGTACTTC. Translated: CSVERGVETQYF. Filled out from reference TRBV29-1 and TRBJ2-5, the complete variable domain reads SAVISQKPSRDICQRGTSLTIQCQVDSQVTMMFWYRQQPGQSLTLIATANQGSEATYESGFVIDKFPISRPNLTFSTLTVSNMSPEDSSIYLCSVERGVETQYFGPGTRLLVL.

This clonotype was counted between two and nine times. This sequence joins TRBV7-2 and TRBJ2-5; D is undetermined. Trimming removed 5 bases from V and 14 bases from J, with 27 bases in between. CDR1 and CDR2 from the germline V gene are SGHTA and FQGNSA. This CDR3 spans 15 amino acids. As DNA, the CDR3 is TGTGCCAGCAGCGCCCCCTTCCCTTTGGACCCCCGTGCATACTTC. This codes for CASSAPFPLDPRAYF.